The 16 T cell receptor beta chains listed next were all sequenced from one sample in a study of cytomegalovirus exposure and HLA in healthy donors. This PCR relied on a set of 60 Vbeta primers and 13 Jbeta primers. Generated by immunoSEQ multiplex PCR, the TCRdb table keeps only in-frame clones and is missing some. The repertoire holds a few hundred thousand clones, about 80% seen once, with 0.58% in the top ten. Source material: PBMCs. These receptors all stem from a woman aged 40-49 years in good health and CMV-seronegative.

The chain couples TRBV7-2 to TRBJ1-4, with a possible D match to TRBD1 (5 bases). Germline CDR1 reads SGHTA; CDR2 reads FQGNSA. Trimming removed 1 base from V and 12 bases from J, with 15 bases in between. The CDR3 covers 14 residues. CDR3 protein: CASSLGGTPSELFF. The CDR3, as DNA: TGTGCCAGCAGCTTAGGCGGGACCCCCTCCGAACTGTTTTTT.

The V gene is TRBV30, the J gene TRBJ1-4, with 9 bases identical to TRBD1. This CDR3 is built from 15 residues. The V gene end was trimmed by 1 base and the J gene end by 5 bases; junction bases not matched to a gene: 5. Germline assignment: CDR1 GTSNPN and CDR2 SVGIG (reference sequence). CDR3 DNA sequence: TGTGCCTGGAGTGAAAGAGGGACAGGGAATGAAAAACTGTTTTTT. This encodes CAWSERGTGNEKLFF.

This sequence joins TRBV10-1 and TRBJ1-1; D is undetermined. CDR3 length equals 13 residues. Trimming took off 7 bases at V and 1 base at J, with 10 bases between the two ends. Germline CDR1 and CDR2: WNHNN and SYGVQD (reference sequence). The CDR3 sequence: CASKPGTNTEAFF. The DNA of the CDR3 is TGCGCCAGCAAACCAGGAACGAACACTGAAGCTTTCTTT.

The chain uses TRBV5-1 and TRBJ2-3, with 8 positions matching TRBD2. The V and J ends lost 5 bases and 6 bases, in that order; junction bases with no gene match: 11. Germline CDR1 reads SGHRS; CDR2 reads YFSETQ. The CDR3 runs 15 residues. CDR3 DNA sequence: TGCGCCAGCAGGTCCGGGACTAGGAATCTTGATACGCAGTATTTT. It yields the protein CASRSGTRNLDTQYF.

The chain has TRBV28 and TRBJ2-5; D not certain. This CDR3 is 14 amino acids long. Germline V CDR1 and CDR2: MDHEN, SYDVKM. Trimming shortened V by 2 bases and J by 4 bases, and 11 bases separated the two germline ends. CDR3 residues: CASSLPASLETQYF. The DNA for the CDR3 is TGTGCCAGCAGTTTACCCGCTAGTTTAGAGACCCAGTACTTC. The variable domain in full, completed from reference TRBV28 and TRBJ2-5, reads DVKVTQSSRYLVKRTGEKVFLECVQDMDHENMFWYRQDPGLGLRLIYFSYDVKMKEKGDIPEGYSVSREKKERFSLILESASTNQTSMYLCASSLPASLETQYFGPGTRLLVL.

This clone was recorded only once. This sequence joins TRBV19 and TRBJ2-7, with a possible D match to TRBD1 (6 bases). Germline values: CDR1 LNHDA, CDR2 SQIVND (reference sequence). V was pared by 1 base and J by 5 bases, with 9 bases between. CDR3 size: 13 residues. For the CDR3, the DNA is TGTGCCAGTAGTATAGGGACAGAGGACGAGCAGTACTTC. Amino acids: CASSIGTEDEQYF.

The chain uses TRBV5-1 and TRBJ2-7; the match to TRBD2 covers 8 bases. In germline, CDR1 is SGHRS, CDR2 YFSETQ. The CDR3 runs 14 residues. Trimming cost V 0 bases and J 5 bases; bases outside gene matches: 4. CDR3 amino acids: CASSLGLAMDEQYF. The CDR3 nucleotides are TGCGCCAGCAGCTTGGGACTAGCGATGGACGAGCAGTACTTC.

The V call is TRBV30, the J call TRBJ2-5; TRBD2 might be the D (7 bases). CDR3 length equals 12 residues. V was cut by 1 base and J by 10 bases, with 13 bases left in between. CDR1 is GTSNPN and CDR2 is SVGIG in the germline V gene (reference sequence). As DNA, the CDR3 is TGTGCCTGGAGTGGGGGGGGGCTACTCCAGTACTTC. Translated, it gives CAWSGGGLLQYF.

This clone occurred a few times. The rearrangement uses TRBV4-1 and TRBJ2-2; the match to TRBD1 covers 8 bases. V lost 4 bases to trimming and J lost 2 bases; unmatched junction nucleotides: 15. CDR3 length: 19 amino acids. Germline-derived CDR1 and CDR2 are MGHRA and YSYEKL. The CDR3 bases are TGCGCCAGCAGCCTCGTGGTCCGCGACAGGGGCACTAACACCGGGGAGCTGTTTTTT. This gives the protein CASSLVVRDRGTNTGELFF.

The chain recombines TRBV5-4 with TRBJ1-1; D remains ambiguous. Germline values: CDR1 SGHNT, CDR2 YYREEE (reference sequence). This CDR3 has 12 amino acids. V lost 4 bases and J lost 0, with 4 bases in between. The CDR3 nucleotides read TGTGCCAGCAGCCCCTTGAACACTGAAGCTTTCTTT. Its protein is CASSPLNTEAFF.

The CDR3 here is CSVKTGPYEQYF. In DNA form, the CDR3 reads TGCAGCGTAAAGACAGGGCCCTACGAGCAGTACTTC. The V and J genes are TRBV29-1 and TRBJ2-7; 7 bases are a match to TRBD1. This CDR3 contains 12 residues. Germline V gene data show CDR1 as SQVTM and CDR2 as ANQGSEA. Unmatched junction bases numbered 4, after V lost 6 bases and J lost 2 bases.

J is TRBJ2-2 and V is TRBV12-5; D is ambiguous. The CDR3 consists of 13 residues. V was trimmed by 1 base and J by 8 bases, leaving 8 bases between them. The V gene's germline CDR1 is LGHNT and CDR2 FRNRAP. The CDR3 coding sequence is TGTGCTAGTGGTTTGGGACATACGGGGGAGCTGTTTTTT. Its translation is CASGLGHTGELFF.

The V and J genes are TRBV28 and TRBJ1-2, with unresolved D. The germline gives CDR1 MDHEN, CDR2 SYDVKM. The CDR3 consists of 13 residues. Trimming left V 6 bases short and J 8 bases short, with 16 bases between. CDR3: CASSLPQAVGYTF. CDR3 sequence (DNA): TGTGCCAGCAGCTTACCTCAGGCAGTCGGCTACACCTTC.

This CDR3 reads CASSFGGTGVHEQYF. The CDR3 region has the DNA TGTGCCAGCAGCTTTGGCGGGACAGGGGTCCACGAGCAGTACTTC. The chain recombines TRBV11-2 with TRBJ2-7; 10 bases match TRBD1. The junction had 7 bases not matched to a gene; V was cut back by 3 bases and J by 5 bases. Looked up from germline, CDR1 is SGHAT and CDR2 is FQNNGV. CDR3 length: 15 residues.

CDR3 in amino acids: CASSDRGDGNSPLHF. As DNA, the CDR3 is TGCGCCAGCAGCGACAGGGGAGACGGTAATTCACCCCTCCACTTT. J is TRBJ1-6 and V is TRBV5-1; 8 bases map to TRBD1. The CDR3 contains 15 residues. Germline V gene sequence: CDR1 SGHRS, CDR2 YFSETQ. The V gene end was trimmed by 4 bases and the J gene end by 6 bases; junction bases not matched to a gene: 6. Using reference TRBV5-1 and TRBJ1-6 for the parts outside the CDR3, the full variable domain is KAGVTQTPRYLIKTRGQQVTLSCSPISGHRSVSWYQQTPGQGLQFLFEYFSETQRNKGNFPGRFSGRQFSNSRSEMNVSTLELGDSALYLCASSDRGDGNSPLHFGNGTRLTVT.

The chain recombines TRBV4-3 with TRBJ1-5; a possible D gene is TRBD1 (5 bases). This CDR3 is 15 amino acids long. V was shortened by 2 bases and J by 2 bases, with 10 bases between the two germline ends. Germline assignment: CDR1 LGHNA and CDR2 YSLEER. CDR3 protein: CASSQFRVGNQPQHF. In nucleotides, the CDR3 is TGCGCCAGCAGCCAATTCAGGGTGGGCAATCAGCCCCAGCATTTT.